This T cell receptor (beta chain) was sequenced for a study of post-analysis software for immune sequencing data. Across the whole study: Included courses were relapsing-remitting and secondary progressive multiple sclerosis; progressive-relapsing multiple sclerosis was also included. General study results and limits: Strong same-batch co-clustering of samples appeared with F measure clustering.

This clonotype appeared a few times. Its antigen is as yet unknown. The TCR beta cDNA libraries contained unique molecular identifiers. TCRdb reprocessed the PCR reads with MiXCR, giving one entry per CDR3 protein. The sample contains more than 450,000 distinct CDR3 sequences, roughly 45% of which appear only once. This TCR was recovered from a girl aged 5-17 years with multiple sclerosis. Sequenced: blood.

The CDR3 DNA reads as TGTGCCAGCAGTGAAGCTAGCGGGAGCACAGATACGCAGTATTTT. This codes for CASSEASGSTDTQYF. This chain uses TRBV6-1 with TRBJ2-3, with TRBD2 identical over 7 bases. The germline V gene encodes CDR1 MNHNS and CDR2 SASEGT. This CDR3 is built from 15 residues. Unmatched junction bases numbered 0, after V lost 0 bases and J lost 0 bases.